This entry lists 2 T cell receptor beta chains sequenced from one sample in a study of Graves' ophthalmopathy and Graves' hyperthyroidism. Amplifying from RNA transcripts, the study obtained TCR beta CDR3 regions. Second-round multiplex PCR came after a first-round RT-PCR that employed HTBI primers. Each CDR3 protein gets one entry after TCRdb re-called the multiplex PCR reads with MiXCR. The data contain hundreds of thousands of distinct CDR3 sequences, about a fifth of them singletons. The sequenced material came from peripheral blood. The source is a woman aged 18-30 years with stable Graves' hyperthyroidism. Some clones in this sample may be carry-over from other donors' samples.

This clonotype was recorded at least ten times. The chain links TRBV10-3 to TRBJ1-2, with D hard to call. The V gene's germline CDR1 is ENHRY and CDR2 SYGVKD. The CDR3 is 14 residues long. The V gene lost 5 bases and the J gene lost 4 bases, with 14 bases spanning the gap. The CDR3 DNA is TGTGCCATCAGTCGCGACCAGGATGGCTATGGCTACACCTTC. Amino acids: CAISRDQDGYGYTF.

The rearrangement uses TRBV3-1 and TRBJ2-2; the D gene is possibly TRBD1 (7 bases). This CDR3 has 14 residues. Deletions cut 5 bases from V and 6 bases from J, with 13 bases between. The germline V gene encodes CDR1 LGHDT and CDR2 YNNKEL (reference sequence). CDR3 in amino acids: CASSFGRGAGELFF. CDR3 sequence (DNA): TGTGCCAGCAGCTTCGGCAGGGGGGCCGGGGAGCTGTTTTTT.